This T cell receptor (beta chain) was recovered during a study of regulatory T cells in long-lasting Graves disease. Arm-PCR of CDR3 regions with iRepertoire HTBI primers generated TCR beta libraries. TCRdb re-analysed the multiplex PCR reads in MiXCR, keeping a single row per CDR3 protein. The profile shows 400,000 to 500,000 distinct CDR3 sequences, approximately 22% of them singletons. Trimming pared 4 bases from V and 6 bases from J, leaving 7 bases between. This CDR3 has 11 amino acids. CDR1 and CDR2 (germline): PRHDT, FYEKMQ (reference sequence). Time point reported: persistent/refractory GD, antithyroid drugs over 5 years with positive TRAb. With RNA extracted from PBMCs as input, the TCR library was made.

The V call is TRBV13, the J call TRBJ2-7; D call uncertain. This sample comprised peripheral blood mononuclear cells (PBMCs), obtained when the disease was refractory, from a patient treated with antithyroid drugs. The receptor's source is a female donor with Graves disease. Here the CDR3 reads CASSSNAEQYF. The CDR3 bases are TGTGCCAGCAGCTCAAATGCCGAGCAGTACTTC.